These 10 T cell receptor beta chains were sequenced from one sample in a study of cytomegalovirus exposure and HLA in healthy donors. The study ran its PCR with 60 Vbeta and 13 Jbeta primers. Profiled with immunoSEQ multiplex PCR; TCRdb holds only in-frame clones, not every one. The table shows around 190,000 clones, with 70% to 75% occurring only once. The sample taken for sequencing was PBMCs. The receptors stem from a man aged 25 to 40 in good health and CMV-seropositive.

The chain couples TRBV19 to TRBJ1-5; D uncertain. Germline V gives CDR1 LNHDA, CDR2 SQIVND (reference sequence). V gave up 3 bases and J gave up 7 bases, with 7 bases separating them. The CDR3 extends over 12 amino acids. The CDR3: CASSMYVQPQHF. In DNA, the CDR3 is TGTGCCAGTAGTATGTATGTGCAGCCCCAGCATTTT.

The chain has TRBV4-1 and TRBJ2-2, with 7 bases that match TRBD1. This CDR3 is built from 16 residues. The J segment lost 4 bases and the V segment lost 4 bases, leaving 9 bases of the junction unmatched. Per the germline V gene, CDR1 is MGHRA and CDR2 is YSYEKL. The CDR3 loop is CASSPPQGQITGELFF. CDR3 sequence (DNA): TGCGCCAGCAGCCCACCCCAGGGACAGATCACCGGGGAGCTGTTTTTT.

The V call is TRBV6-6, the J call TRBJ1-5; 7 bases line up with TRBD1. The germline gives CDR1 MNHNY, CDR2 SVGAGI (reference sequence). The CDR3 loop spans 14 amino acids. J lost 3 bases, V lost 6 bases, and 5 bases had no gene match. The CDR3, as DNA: TGTGCCAGCAGACCCGGGACAGCCAATCAGCCCCAGCATTTT. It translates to CASRPGTANQPQHF.

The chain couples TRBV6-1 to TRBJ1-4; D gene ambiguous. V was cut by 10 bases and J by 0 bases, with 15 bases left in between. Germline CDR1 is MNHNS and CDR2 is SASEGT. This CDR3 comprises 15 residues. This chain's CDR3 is CAIRTGLATNEKLFF. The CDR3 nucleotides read TGTGCCATACGAACGGGTCTTGCAACTAATGAAAAACTGTTTTTT.

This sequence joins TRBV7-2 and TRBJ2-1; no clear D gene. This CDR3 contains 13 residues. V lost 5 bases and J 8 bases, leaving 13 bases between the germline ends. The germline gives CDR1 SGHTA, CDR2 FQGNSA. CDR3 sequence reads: CASSPLRLHEQFF. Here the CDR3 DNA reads TGTGCCAGCAGCCCCTTGAGGTTGCATGAGCAGTTCTTC.

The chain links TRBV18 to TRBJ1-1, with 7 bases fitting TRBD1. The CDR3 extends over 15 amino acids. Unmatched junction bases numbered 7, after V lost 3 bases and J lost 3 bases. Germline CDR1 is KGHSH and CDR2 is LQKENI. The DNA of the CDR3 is TGTGCCAGCTCACCCGGGGACAGTCGGGACACTGAAGCTTTCTTT. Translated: CASSPGDSRDTEAFF.

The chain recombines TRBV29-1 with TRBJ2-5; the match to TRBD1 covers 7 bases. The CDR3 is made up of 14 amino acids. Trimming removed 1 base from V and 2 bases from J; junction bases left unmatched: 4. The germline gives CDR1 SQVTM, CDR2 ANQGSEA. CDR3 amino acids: CSVEGGRGQETQYF. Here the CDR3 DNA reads TGCAGCGTTGAAGGGGGCAGGGGGCAAGAGACCCAGTACTTC. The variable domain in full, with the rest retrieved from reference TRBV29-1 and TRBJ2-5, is SAVISQKPSRDICQRGTSLTIQCQVDSQVTMMFWYRQQPGQSLTLIATANQGSEATYESGFVIDKFPISRPNLTFSTLTVSNMSPEDSSIYLCSVEGGRGQETQYFGPGTRLLVL.

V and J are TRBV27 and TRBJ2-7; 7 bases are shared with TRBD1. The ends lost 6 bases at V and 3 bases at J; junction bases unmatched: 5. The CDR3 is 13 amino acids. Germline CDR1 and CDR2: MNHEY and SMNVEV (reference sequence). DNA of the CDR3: TGTGCCAGCAGCCGGGGACAGAACTACGAGCAGTACTTC. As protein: CASSRGQNYEQYF.

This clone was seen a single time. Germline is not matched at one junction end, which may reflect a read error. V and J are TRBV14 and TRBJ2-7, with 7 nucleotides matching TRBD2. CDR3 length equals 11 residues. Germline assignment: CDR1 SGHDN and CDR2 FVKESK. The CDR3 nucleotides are TGTGCCAGCAGCCAAGGAGGGCAGCGGGATTTC. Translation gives CASSQGGQRDF. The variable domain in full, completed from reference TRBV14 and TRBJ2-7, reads EAGVTQFPSHSVIEKGQTVTLRCDPISGHDNLYWYRRVMGKEIKFLLHFVKESKQDESGMPNNRFLAERTGGTYSTLKVQPAELEDSGVYFCASSQGGQRDFGPGTRLTVT.

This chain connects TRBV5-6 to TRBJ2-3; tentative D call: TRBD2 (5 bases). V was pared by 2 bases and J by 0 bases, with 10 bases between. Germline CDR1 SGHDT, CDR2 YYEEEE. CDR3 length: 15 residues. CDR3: CASSLAPGSTDTQYF. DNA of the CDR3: TGTGCCAGCAGCTTAGCCCCGGGAAGCACAGATACGCAGTATTTT.